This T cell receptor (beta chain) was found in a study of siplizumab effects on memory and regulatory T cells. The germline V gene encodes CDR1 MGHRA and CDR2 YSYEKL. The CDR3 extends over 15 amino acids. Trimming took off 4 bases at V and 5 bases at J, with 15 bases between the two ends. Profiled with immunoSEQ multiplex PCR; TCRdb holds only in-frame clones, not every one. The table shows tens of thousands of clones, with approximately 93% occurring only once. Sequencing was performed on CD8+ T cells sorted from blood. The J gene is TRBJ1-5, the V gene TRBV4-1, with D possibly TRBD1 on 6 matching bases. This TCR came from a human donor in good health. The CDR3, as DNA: TGCGCCAGCAGCCCGGAGGGGGTGGTTGATCAGCCCCAGCATTTT. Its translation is CASSPEGVVDQPQHF.